A selection of T cell receptor beta chains follows, all from one sample in a study of graft-versus-host responses after intestinal transplantation. Method: immunoSEQ multiplex PCR; TCRdb's copy keeps in-frame clones and lacks some. This table holds fewer than 70,000 clones, roughly 92% found once. The sequencing used bone marrow, collected 734 days after intestinal transplantation. These receptors all come from a human patient who received an intestinal transplant, so some T cells may come from the graft donor. Both conserved end residues are part of each CDR3.

15	TRBV7-6	CASSLGGGNIYEQYF
14	TRBV29-1	CSGTGQGGKKAQYF
14	TRBV4-1	CASSAGLIDQPQHF
13	TRBV2	CASNARWEGELFF
14	TRBV27	CASSSTGGDRRLFF
15	TRBV4-1	CASSQGGDSAYEQYF
13	TRBV30	CAWTRGAVYEQYF
13	TRBV29-1	CSVGVQGSHGYTF
13	TRBV27	CASSSRTNEKLFF
13	TRBV10-2	CATGLALTDTQYF
15	TRBV11-2	CASSHSGVVTDTQYF
15	TRBV7-9	CASSLGTGGPYGYTF
14	TRBV27	CASSSWTGEDGYTF
15	TRBV6-5	CASSRQGANTGELFF
15	TRBV19	CASKYGAGLDYGYTF
15	TRBV2	CASSDPRTGAGELFF
12	TRBV29-1	CSVGRGNSPLHF
13	TRBV7-2	CASSSPTIETQYF
15	TRBV21-1	CASSDRPGTNEKLFF
11	TRBV29-1	CSVPGSGGYTF
12	TRBV9	CASSPDGYEQYF
18	TRBV7-3	CASSLWGQIAGDDNEQFF
17	TRBV10-3	CAISVQVRDRASYEQYF
17	TRBV23-1	CASSSPGGAFVWETQYF
14	TRBV6-1	CASSPGVIRSPLHF
14	TRBV29-1	CSVEAYRGTGELFF
16	TRBV4-1	CASSPERPFMSNEQFF
19	TRBV4-1	CASSQDSGQRLYSNQPQHF
12	TRBV4-1	CASSQRFNEQFF
16	TRBV5-5	CASSFGTGRMRAEAFF
15	TRBV6-4	CASSEVTSGTDTQYF
17	TRBV27	CASSSMTRLAGYNEQFF
18	TRBV9	CASSVASGVGASGETQYF
13	TRBV6-6	CASSYSSGNEQFF
15	TRBV4-1	CASSQSPVSGSRAFF
14	TRBV7-9	CASSLSGANTEAFF
14	TRBV29-1	CSVLTGSSYNEQFF
16	TRBV5-5	CASSRSTAVDNSPLHF
16	TRBV15	CATSRPTGGLLYGYTF
15	TRBV6-1	CASRLGLAGGNEQFF
13	TRBV29-1	CSAVSVENYGYTF
14	TRBV11-3	CASSLDTYTDTQYF
11	TRBV7-9	CASSSESQQYF
14	TRBV6-1	CASSEPGDTGELFF
13	TRBV7-9	CASSLDRVVSQYF
13	TRBV7-9	CASSTPGEGEQFF
18	TRBV13	CASSLGWGQAALNTEAFF
15	TRBV11-2	CASSLDQGPNQPQHF
18	TRBV12-5	CASGFLMRGTPSVNGYTF
14	TRBV10-2	CASSDSSSYNEQFF
15	TRBV15	CATSYLPGVGETQYF
15	TRBV9	CASSPRGEVVGKLFF
14	TRBV4-2	CASSQEGQGGEAFF
15	TRBV11-2	CASSLVRQAGQGYTF
12	TRBV10-1	CASSGAGDEQFF